The present entry profiles one TCR beta chain with its context. Its antigen is not known. The data were taken from a study of T cells expressing NK-cell markers. Overall study findings and caveats: The study did not resolve the HCMV specificity of expanded NKG2C+ T cell clones.

CDR1 and CDR2 from the germline V gene are ENHRY and SYGVKD. The CDR3 sequence is 14 residues long. UMIs were included in TCR beta cDNA generated by 5'RACE template switching. TCRdb reprocessed the 5' RACE reads and stores each CDR3 protein as one record, lacking DNA. Its clone listing holds 150,000 to 170,000 distinct CDR3 sequences. Sequencing was carried out using blood T cells: a sorted CD56 or NKG2C T cell subset, CD4+ or CD8+ T cells, or bulk PBMC T cells (not recorded which). V and J are TRBV10-3 and TRBJ2-7; no DNA is available, so the TRBD1 call from TCRdb remains unchecked. The source of this sequence is a woman in her forties or fifties in good health. The CDR3 reads CAISEMGPAYEQYF.